This T cell receptor beta chain was sequenced in a study of graft-versus-host responses after intestinal transplantation. The wider study: Grafts that recipients had were multivisceral, liver-intestinal, or isolated intestinal transplants. Every transplant recipient was induced with anti-thymocyte globulin, then maintained on tacrolimus and steroids for about 3 years.

Irradiated, violet-dye-labeled stimulator cells, some 200,000 in number, were plated with some 200,000 CFSE-labeled responder cells. Germline V lookup: CDR1 MNHEY, CDR2 SVGAGI. This CDR3 has 12 amino acids. Trimming removed 8 bases from V and 7 bases from J, with 11 bases in between. This clone came up a few times. Repertoires were generated with immunoSEQ multiplex PCR, while TCRdb's copy carries only in-frame clones and drops some. The sample contains around 10,000 clones, about 32% of which appear only once. Study-wide findings and caveats: The authors found GvH clones in recipient marrow, some appearing first in ileum or blood.

The receptor's source is a human patient who received an intestinal transplant. The rearrangement joins TRBV6-5 to TRBJ2-2; D gene unclear. The sample was alloreactive CD4+ T cells from a mixed lymphocyte reaction culture, taken before intestinal transplant. The subset is: CFSE-low proliferating T cells sorted from approximately 6-day pre-transplant mixed lymphocyte reaction (GvH or HvG direction). CDR3 residues: CASESRSGELFF. CDR3 DNA sequence: TGTGCCAGCGAATCCCGGAGCGGGGAGCTGTTTTTT.